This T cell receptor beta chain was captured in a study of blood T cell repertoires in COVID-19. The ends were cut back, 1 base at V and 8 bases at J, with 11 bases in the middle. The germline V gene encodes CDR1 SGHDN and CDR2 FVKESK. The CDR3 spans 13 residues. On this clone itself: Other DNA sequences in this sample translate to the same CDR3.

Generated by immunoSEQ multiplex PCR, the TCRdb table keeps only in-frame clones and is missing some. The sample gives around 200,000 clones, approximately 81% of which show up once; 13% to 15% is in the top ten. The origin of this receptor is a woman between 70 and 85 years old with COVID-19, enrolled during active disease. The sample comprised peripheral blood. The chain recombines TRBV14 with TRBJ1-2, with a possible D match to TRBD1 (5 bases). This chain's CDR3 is CASSQVTGGGYTF. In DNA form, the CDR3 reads TGTGCCAGCAGCCAAGTGACCGGGGGGGGCTACACCTTC. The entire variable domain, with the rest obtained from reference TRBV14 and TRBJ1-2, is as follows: EAGVTQFPSHSVIEKGQTVTLRCDPISGHDNLYWYRRVMGKEIKFLLHFVKESKQDESGMPNNRFLAERTGGTYSTLKVQPAELEDSGVYFCASSQVTGGGYTFGSGTRLTVV.